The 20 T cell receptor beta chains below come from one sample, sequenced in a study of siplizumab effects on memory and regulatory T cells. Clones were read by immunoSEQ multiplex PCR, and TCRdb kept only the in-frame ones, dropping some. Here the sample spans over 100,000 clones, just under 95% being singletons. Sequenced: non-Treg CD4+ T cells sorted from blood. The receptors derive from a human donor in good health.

For the CDR3, the DNA is TGTGCCAGCTCAAGGCCGGGACTAGCGGAGAAGACCCAGTACTTC. Protein sequence: CASSRPGLAEKTQYF. The chain carries TRBV18 and TRBJ2-5; TRBD2 aligns across 11 bases. With V trimmed by 5 bases and J by 6 bases, 8 bases remained unmatched. The CDR3 has 15 residues. CDR1 is KGHSH and CDR2 is LQKENI in the germline V gene.

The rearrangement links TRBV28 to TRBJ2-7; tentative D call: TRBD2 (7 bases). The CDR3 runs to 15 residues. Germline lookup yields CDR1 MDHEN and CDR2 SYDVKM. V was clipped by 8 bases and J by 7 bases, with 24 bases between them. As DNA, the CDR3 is TGTGCCAGCGAGTTGGGGGGGGCCGGAGCTAAGGAGCAGTACTTC. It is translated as CASELGGAGAKEQYF.

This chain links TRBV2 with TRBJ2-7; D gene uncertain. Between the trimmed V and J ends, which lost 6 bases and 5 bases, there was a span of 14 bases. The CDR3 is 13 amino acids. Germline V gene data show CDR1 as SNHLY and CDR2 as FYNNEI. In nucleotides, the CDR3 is TGTGCCAGCAGCCAGACTCCGTTCGACGAGCAGTACTTC. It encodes CASSQTPFDEQYF.

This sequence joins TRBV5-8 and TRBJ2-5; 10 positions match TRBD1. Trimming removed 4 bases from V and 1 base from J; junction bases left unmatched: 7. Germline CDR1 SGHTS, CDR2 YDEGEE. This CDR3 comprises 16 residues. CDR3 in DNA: TGTGCCAGCAGCGTTGGACAGGGGGTAATCCAAGAGACCCAGTACTTC. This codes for CASSVGQGVIQETQYF.

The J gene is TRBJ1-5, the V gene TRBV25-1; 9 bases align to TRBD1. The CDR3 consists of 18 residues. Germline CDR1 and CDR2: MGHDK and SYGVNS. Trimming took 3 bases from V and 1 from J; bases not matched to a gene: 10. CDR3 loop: CASSEGTGLGLSNQPQHF. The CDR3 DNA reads TGTGCCAGCAGTGAGGGGACAGGGTTGGGTCTAAGCAATCAGCCCCAGCATTTT.

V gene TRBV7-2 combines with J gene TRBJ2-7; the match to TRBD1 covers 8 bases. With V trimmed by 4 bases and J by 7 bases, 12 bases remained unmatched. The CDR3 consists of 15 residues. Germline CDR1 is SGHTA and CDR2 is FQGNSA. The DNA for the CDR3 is TGTGCCAGCAGCTCGGACAGGGAGCGTCTAAGGGAGCAGTACTTC. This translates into CASSSDRERLREQYF.

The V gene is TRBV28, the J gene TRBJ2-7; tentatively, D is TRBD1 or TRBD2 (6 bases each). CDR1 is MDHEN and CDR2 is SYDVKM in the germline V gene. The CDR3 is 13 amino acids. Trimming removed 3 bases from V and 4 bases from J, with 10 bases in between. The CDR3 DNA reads TGTGCCAGCAGTTTCTCGGGGGCGTACGAGCAGTACTTC. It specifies CASSFSGAYEQYF.

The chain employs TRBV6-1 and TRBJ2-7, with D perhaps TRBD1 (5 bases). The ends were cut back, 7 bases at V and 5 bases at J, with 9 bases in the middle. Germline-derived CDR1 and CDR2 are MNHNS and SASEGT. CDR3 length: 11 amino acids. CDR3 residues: CASNGRDEQYF. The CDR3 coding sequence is TGTGCCAGCAATGGCAGGGACGAGCAGTACTTC.

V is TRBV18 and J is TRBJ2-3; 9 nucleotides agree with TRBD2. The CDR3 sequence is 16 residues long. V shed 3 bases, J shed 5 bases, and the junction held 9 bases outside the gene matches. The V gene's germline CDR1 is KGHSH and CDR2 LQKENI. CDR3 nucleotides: TGTGCCAGCTCACCCGACAGCGGGGGGCCAGGAGATACGCAGTATTTT. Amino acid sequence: CASSPDSGGPGDTQYF.

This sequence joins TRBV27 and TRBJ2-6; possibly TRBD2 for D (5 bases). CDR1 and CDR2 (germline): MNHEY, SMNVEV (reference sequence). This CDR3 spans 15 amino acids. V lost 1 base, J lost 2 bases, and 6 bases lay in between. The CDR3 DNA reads TGTGCCAGCAGTTTATTGGGAGCTGGGGCCAACGTCCTGACTTTC. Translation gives CASSLLGAGANVLTF.

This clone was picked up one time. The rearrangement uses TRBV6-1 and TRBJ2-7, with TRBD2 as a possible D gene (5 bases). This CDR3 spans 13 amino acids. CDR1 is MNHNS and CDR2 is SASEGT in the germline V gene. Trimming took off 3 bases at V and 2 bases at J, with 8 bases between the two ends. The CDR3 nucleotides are TGTGCCAGCAGTGACGGGGTTGCCTACGAGCAGTACTTC. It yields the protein CASSDGVAYEQYF.

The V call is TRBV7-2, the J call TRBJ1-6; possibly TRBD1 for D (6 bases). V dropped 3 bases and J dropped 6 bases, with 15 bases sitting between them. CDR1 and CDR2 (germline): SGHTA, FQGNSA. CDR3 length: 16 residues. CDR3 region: CASSLVRAGANSPLHF. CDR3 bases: TGTGCCAGCAGCTTGGTTAGGGCAGGGGCTAATTCACCCCTCCACTTT.

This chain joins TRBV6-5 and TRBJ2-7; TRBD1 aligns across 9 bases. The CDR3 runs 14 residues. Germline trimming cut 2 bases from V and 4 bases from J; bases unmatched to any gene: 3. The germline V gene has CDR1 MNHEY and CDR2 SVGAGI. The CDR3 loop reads CASSYTGGGYEQYF. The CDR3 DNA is TGTGCCAGCAGTTACACAGGGGGCGGATACGAGCAGTACTTC.

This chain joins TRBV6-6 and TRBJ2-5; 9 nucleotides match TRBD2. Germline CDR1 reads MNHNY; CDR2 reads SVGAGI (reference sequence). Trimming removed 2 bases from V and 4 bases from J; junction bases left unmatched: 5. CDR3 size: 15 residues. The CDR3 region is CASSYAFSGGETQYF. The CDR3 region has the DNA TGTGCCAGCAGTTACGCCTTTAGCGGGGGAGAGACCCAGTACTTC.

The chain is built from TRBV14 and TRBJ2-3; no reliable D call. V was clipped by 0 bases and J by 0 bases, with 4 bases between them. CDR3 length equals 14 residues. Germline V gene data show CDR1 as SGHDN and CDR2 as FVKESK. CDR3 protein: CASSQEDSTDTQYF. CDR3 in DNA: TGTGCCAGCAGCCAAGAGGACAGCACAGATACGCAGTATTTT. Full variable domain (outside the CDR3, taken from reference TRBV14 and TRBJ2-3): EAGVTQFPSHSVIEKGQTVTLRCDPISGHDNLYWYRRVMGKEIKFLLHFVKESKQDESGMPNNRFLAERTGGTYSTLKVQPAELEDSGVYFCASSQEDSTDTQYFGPGTRLTVL.

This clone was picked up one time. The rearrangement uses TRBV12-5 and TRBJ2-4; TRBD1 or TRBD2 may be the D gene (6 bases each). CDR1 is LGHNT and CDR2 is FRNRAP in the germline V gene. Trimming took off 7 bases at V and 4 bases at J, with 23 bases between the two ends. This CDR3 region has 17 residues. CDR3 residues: CASAWEEKQGTKNIQYF. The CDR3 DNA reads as TGTGCTAGTGCATGGGAGGAGAAACAGGGAACAAAAAACATTCAGTACTTC.

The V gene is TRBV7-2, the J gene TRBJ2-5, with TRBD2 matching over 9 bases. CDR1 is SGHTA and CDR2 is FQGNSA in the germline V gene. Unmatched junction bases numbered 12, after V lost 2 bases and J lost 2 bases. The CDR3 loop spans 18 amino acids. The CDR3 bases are TGTGCCAGCAGCTTAAGCGTTGCGAGCGGGGGGATTCAAGAGACCCAGTACTTC. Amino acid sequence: CASSLSVASGGIQETQYF.

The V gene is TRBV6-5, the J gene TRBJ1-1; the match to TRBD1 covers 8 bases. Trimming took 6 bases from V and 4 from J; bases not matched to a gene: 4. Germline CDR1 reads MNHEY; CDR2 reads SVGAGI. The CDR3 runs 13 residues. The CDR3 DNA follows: TGTGCCAGCAGCAGACAGGGGAGCACTGAAGCTTTCTTT. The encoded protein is CASSRQGSTEAFF.

The CDR3: CASSPLTGPRGGYTF. The CDR3 nucleotides are TGTGCCAGCAGTCCTTTGACAGGGCCCCGGGGGGGCTACACCTTC. V gene TRBV28 combines with J gene TRBJ1-2; 7 bases fit TRBD1. This CDR3 contains 15 residues. Losses at the gene ends were 5 bases for V and 8 bases for J; bases not matched to a gene: 14. In germline, CDR1 is MDHEN, CDR2 SYDVKM.

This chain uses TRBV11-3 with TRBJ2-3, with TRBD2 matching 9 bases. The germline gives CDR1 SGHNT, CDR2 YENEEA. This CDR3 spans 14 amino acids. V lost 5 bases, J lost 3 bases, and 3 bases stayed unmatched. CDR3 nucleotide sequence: TGTGCCAGCAGCCTACTAGCGGGTACAGATACGCAGTATTTT. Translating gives CASSLLAGTDTQYF.